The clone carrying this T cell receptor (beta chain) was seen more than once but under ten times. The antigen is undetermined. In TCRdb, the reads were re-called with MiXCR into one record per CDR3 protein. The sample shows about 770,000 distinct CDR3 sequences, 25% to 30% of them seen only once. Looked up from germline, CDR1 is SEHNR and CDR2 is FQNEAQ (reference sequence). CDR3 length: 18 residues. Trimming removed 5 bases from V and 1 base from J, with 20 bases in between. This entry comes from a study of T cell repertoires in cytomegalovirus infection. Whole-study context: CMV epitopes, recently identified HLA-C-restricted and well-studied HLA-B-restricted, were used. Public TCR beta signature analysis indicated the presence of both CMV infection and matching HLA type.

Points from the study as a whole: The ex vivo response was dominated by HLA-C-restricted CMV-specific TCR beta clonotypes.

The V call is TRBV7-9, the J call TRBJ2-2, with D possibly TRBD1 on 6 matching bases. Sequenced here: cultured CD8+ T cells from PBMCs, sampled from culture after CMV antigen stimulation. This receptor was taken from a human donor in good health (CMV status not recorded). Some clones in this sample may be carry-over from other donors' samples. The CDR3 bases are TGTGCCAGCAGCCGGGTGGGCTACCGGGACAAGAACACCGGGGAGCTGTTTTTT. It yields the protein CASSRVGYRDKNTGELFF.